These T cell receptor beta chains were read from a single sample in a study of blood T cell repertoires in COVID-19. Profiled with immunoSEQ multiplex PCR; TCRdb holds only in-frame clones, not every one. In the table there are about 230,000 clones, about 88% of which are singletons. Sample: peripheral blood. These receptors were obtained from a woman aged 55 to 70 with acute or convalescent COVID-19. CDR3s include the opening cysteine and the closing phenylalanine or tryptophan. Fields, in order: V gene, D gene, clone size, J gene, CDR3 protein, CDR3 DNA. D genes are given only for firm matches. Clone size is given for some rows only: seen once, a few or many times, or a class if the clone is expanded.

TRBV7-8,NA,few,TRBJ1-5,CASSLGAVSNQPQHF,TGTGCCAGCAGCTTAGGGGCCGTAAGCAATCAGCCCCAGCATTTT
TRBV5-5,TRBD1,NA,TRBJ1-5,CASSLTGGDQPQHF,TGTGCCAGCAGCCTTACAGGGGGCGATCAGCCCCAGCATTTT
TRBV7-2,TRBD1,NA,TRBJ1-1,CASRGQSYTEAFF,TGTGCCAGCAGGGGACAGTCATACACTGAAGCTTTCTTT
TRBV19,NA,NA,TRBJ1-1,CASRQTGPNTEAFF,TGTGCCAGTAGACAAACAGGGCCGAACACTGAAGCTTTCTTT
TRBV18,TRBD2,NA,TRBJ2-1,CASSPKGLAGNNEQFF,TGTGCCAGCTCACCAAAGGGACTAGCGGGTAACAATGAGCAGTTCTTC
TRBV11-2,TRBD2,NA,TRBJ2-2,CASSLTSGANTGELFF,TGTGCCAGCAGCCTGACCAGCGGGGCGAACACCGGGGAGCTGTTTTTT
TRBV30,NA,NA,TRBJ2-4,CAWSPRGSKNIQYF,TGTGCCTGGAGCCCCAGGGGAAGCAAAAACATTCAGTACTTC
TRBV6-2/TRBV6-3,NA,NA,TRBJ1-5,CASSLQGPPTFNQPQHF,TGTGCCAGCAGTCTACAGGGTCCCCCTACTTTTAATCAGCCCCAGCATTTT
TRBV9,TRBD2,NA,TRBJ2-3,CASSLTSRGLDTQYF,TGTGCCAGCAGCTTGACTAGCCGGGGTCTCGATACGCAGTATTTT
TRBV5-1,TRBD1,NA,TRBJ1-5,CASSLGQGTQPQHF,TGCGCCAGCAGCTTGGGACAGGGGACTCAGCCCCAGCATTTT
TRBV18,NA,NA,TRBJ2-2,CASSPGHTNTGELFF,TGTGCCAGCTCACCGGGACACACGAACACCGGGGAGCTGTTTTTT
TRBV13,TRBD2,NA,TRBJ2-3,CASSFFSGGGTDTQYF,TGTGCCAGCAGCTTTTTTAGCGGGGGCGGCACAGATACGCAGTATTTT
TRBV11-2,NA,NA,TRBJ1-5,CASSLLGGNSNQPQHF,TGTGCCAGCAGCTTATTGGGGGGGAATAGCAATCAGCCCCAGCATTTT
TRBV19,NA,NA,TRBJ1-5,CASSMRGSRSNQPQHF,TGTGCCAGTAGTATGAGGGGGAGCCGTAGCAATCAGCCCCAGCATTTT
TRBV6-6,TRBD1,NA,TRBJ2-1,CASSYGGQGWGNEQFF,TGTGCCAGCAGTTACGGTGGACAGGGATGGGGCAATGAGCAGTTCTTC
TRBV2,NA,once,TRBJ1-2,CASSEVGQLYGYTF,TGTGCCAGCAGTGAAGTGGGGCAGCTCTATGGCTACACCTTC
TRBV11-3,TRBD2,NA,TRBJ2-5,CASSLGLAGPGNQETQYF,TGTGCCAGCAGCTTAGGACTAGCGGGGCCCGGGAATCAAGAGACCCAGTACTTC
TRBV11-3,TRBD2,NA,TRBJ2-7,CASSQGLADHYEQYF,TGTGCCAGCAGCCAGGGACTAGCGGACCACTACGAGCAGTACTTC
TRBV19,TRBD2,once,TRBJ2-1,CASSPTSGTLGEQFF,TGTGCCAGTAGCCCGACTAGCGGAACACTCGGAGAGCAGTTCTTC
TRBV6-1,NA,NA,TRBJ1-2,CASSEMSIGVYGYTF,TGTGCCAGCAGTGAAATGTCGATAGGGGTGTATGGCTACACCTTC
TRBV5-1,TRBD1,NA,TRBJ1-1,CASSFSGGTEAFF,TGCGCCAGCAGCTTCTCAGGGGGCACTGAAGCTTTCTTT
TRBV12-3/TRBV12-4,NA,NA,TRBJ1-2,CASTFGRNYGYTF,TGTGCCAGCACTTTCGGTCGGAACTATGGCTACACCTTC
TRBV5-5,NA,NA,TRBJ1-4,CASSLANEKLFF,TGTGCCAGCAGCTTGGCGAATGAAAAACTGTTTTTT
TRBV11-2,NA,NA,TRBJ1-3,CASSRLTGNTIYF,TGTGCCAGCAGCAGACTGACTGGAAACACCATATATTTT
TRBV25-1,TRBD2,NA,TRBJ2-1,CASSEPGTRRGNEQFF,TGTGCCAGCAGTGAACCGGGGACTAGAAGGGGCAATGAGCAGTTCTTC
TRBV2,TRBD2,NA,TRBJ2-1,CASSGLAPSSYNEQFF,TGTGCCAGCAGCGGACTAGCGCCCAGCTCCTACAATGAGCAGTTCTTC
TRBV7-2,TRBD1,NA,TRBJ1-4,CASSGQGGDEKLFF,TGTGCCAGCAGTGGACAGGGAGGTGATGAAAAACTGTTTTTT
TRBV10-2,TRBD2,once,TRBJ2-7,CASRRGTRSYEQYF,TGCGCCAGCCGTAGGGGGACTAGGTCCTACGAGCAGTACTTC
TRBV7-2,TRBD1,NA,TRBJ1-5,CASSRTGGDPLNQPQHF,TGTGCCAGCAGCCGGACAGGGGGCGATCCCCTAAATCAGCCCCAGCATTTT
TRBV2,TRBD1,NA,TRBJ2-7,CASRGTGRGEQYF,TGTGCCAGCAGGGGGACAGGAAGGGGCGAGCAGTACTTC
TRBV19,TRBD1,NA,TRBJ1-2,CASSMGQGGSGGYTF,TGTGCCAGTAGTATGGGACAGGGGGGAAGTGGCGGCTACACCTTC
TRBV7-3,TRBD2,NA,TRBJ2-1,CASSEDGTSDEQFF,TGTGCCAGCAGCGAAGACGGGACTAGCGATGAGCAGTTCTTC
TRBV15,TRBD1,NA,TRBJ2-5,CATSRAPDRPETQYF,TGTGCCACCAGCAGAGCACCGGACAGGCCAGAGACCCAGTACTTC
TRBV9,NA,NA,TRBJ2-1,CASSVAGDNTYNEQFF,TGTGCCAGCAGCGTAGCCGGGGACAACACCTACAATGAGCAGTTCTTC
TRBV5-6,NA,once,TRBJ2-3,CASSFWESTDTQYF,TGTGCCAGCAGCTTTTGGGAGAGCACAGATACGCAGTATTTT
TRBV30,TRBD1,NA,TRBJ1-3,CAWSNPTGGGNTIYF,TGTGCCTGGAGTAATCCGACAGGGGGGGGAAACACCATATATTTT
TRBV10-2,TRBD2,once,TRBJ2-7,CASRSAGGPYEQYF,TGCGCCAGCAGGTCAGCGGGAGGGCCGTACGAGCAGTACTTC
TRBV6-2/TRBV6-3,TRBD2,few,TRBJ2-7,CASSLGLAGPYEQYF,TGTGCCAGCAGTTTGGGACTAGCGGGACCATACGAGCAGTACTTC
TRBV30,TRBD1,NA,TRBJ1-1,CAWSFGQGNTEAFF,TGTGCCTGGAGTTTCGGACAGGGGAACACTGAAGCTTTCTTT
TRBV28,TRBD1,NA,TRBJ1-6,CASRGQGIMGSPLHF,TGTGCCAGCAGGGGACAGGGGATAATGGGATCACCCCTCCACTTT
TRBV28,NA,NA,TRBJ2-7,CASSSGGISGTKYEQYF,TGTGCCAGCAGTTCAGGGGGGATATCCGGGACAAAATACGAGCAGTACTTC
TRBV2,NA,NA,TRBJ1-2,CASRVSAGDGYTF,TGTGCCAGCAGGGTCTCGGCGGGAGATGGCTACACCTTC
TRBV3-1/TRBV3-2,NA,NA,TRBJ1-4,CASSQFQGATNEKLFF,TGTGCCAGCAGCCAATTCCAGGGTGCAACTAATGAAAAACTGTTTTTT
TRBV5-1,TRBD1,NA,TRBJ1-2,CASNRQGANYGYTF,TGCGCCAGCAATAGACAGGGGGCGAACTATGGCTACACCTTC
TRBV13,NA,NA,TRBJ2-7,CASSLVQETYEQYF,TGTGCCAGCAGCTTAGTACAGGAGACCTACGAGCAGTACTTC
TRBV6-2/TRBV6-3,NA,NA,TRBJ2-2,CASSHGLAGSTGELFF,TGTGCCAGCAGCCACGGCCTAGCTGGGAGCACCGGGGAGCTGTTTTTT
TRBV14,TRBD2,NA,TRBJ2-5,CASSQAILAGGPQETQYF,TGTGCCAGCAGCCAAGCTATTCTAGCGGGGGGCCCTCAAGAGACCCAGTACTTC
TRBV18,NA,NA,TRBJ2-5,CASSPGTLQETQYF,TGTGCCAGCTCACCGGGGACACTCCAAGAGACCCAGTACTTC
TRBV3-1/TRBV3-2,NA,NA,TRBJ2-7,CASSQEGQSGYYEQYF,TGTGCCAGCAGCCAAGAAGGGCAGAGCGGATACTACGAGCAGTACTTC
TRBV6-5,NA,NA,TRBJ1-2,CASSYSGGGSYGYTF,TGTGCCAGCAGTTACTCGGGGGGTGGGAGCTATGGCTACACCTTC
TRBV5-1,TRBD1,NA,TRBJ2-5,CASSITGARETQYF,TGCGCCAGCAGCATAACAGGGGCCCGGGAGACCCAGTACTTC
TRBV28,TRBD1,NA,TRBJ2-5,CASSLSGGGKTQYF,TGTGCCAGCAGTTTATCAGGGGGCGGCAAGACCCAGTACTTC
TRBV28,TRBD1,NA,TRBJ1-2,CASRIGTGGARYTF,TGTGCCAGCAGGATCGGGACAGGAGGGGCCCGCTACACCTTC
TRBV6-5,NA,once,TRBJ1-1,CASSYIGSTEAFF,TGTGCCAGCAGTTACATAGGGAGCACTGAAGCTTTCTTT
TRBV29-1,NA,NA,TRBJ1-2,CSVEDTGDLSGYTF,TGCAGCGTTGAAGATACCGGGGATTTATCTGGCTACACCTTC
TRBV9,TRBD1,NA,TRBJ1-6,CASSPETGYNSPLHF,TGTGCCAGCAGCCCGGAGACAGGGTATAATTCACCCCTCCACTTT
TRBV20-1,NA,NA,TRBJ1-1,CSASNLFSEAFF,TGCAGTGCTAGTAATTTGTTCTCTGAAGCTTTCTTT